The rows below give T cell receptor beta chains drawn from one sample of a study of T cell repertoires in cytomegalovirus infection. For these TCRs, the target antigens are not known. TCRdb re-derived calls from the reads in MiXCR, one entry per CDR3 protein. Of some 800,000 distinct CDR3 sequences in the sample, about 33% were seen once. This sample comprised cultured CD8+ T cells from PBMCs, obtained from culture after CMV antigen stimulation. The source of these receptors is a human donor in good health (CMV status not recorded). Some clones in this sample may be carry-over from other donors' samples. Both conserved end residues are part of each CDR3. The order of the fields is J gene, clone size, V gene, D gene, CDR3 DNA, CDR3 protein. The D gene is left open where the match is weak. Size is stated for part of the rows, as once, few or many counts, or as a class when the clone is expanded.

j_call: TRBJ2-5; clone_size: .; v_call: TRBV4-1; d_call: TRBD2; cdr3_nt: TGCGCCAGCAGCCAAGTAACTAGCGGGGACCAAGAGACCCAGTACTTC; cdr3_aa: CASSQVTSGDQETQYF
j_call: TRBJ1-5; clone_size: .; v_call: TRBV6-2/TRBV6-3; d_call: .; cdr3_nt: TGTGCCAGCAGTTACTCGAGCTACAATCAGCCCCAGCATTTT; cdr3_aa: CASSYSSYNQPQHF
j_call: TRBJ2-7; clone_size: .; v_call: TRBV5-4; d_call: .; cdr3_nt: TGTGCCAGCAGCTTAGGGCTAGTGGTCTCCTACGAGCAGTACTTC; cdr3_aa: CASSLGLVVSYEQYF
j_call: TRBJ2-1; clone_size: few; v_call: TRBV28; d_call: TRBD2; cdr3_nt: TGTGCCAGCAGTTTTGCCGGGGGAGGGTGGGCCTACAATGAGCAGTTCTTC; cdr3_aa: CASSFAGGGWAYNEQFF
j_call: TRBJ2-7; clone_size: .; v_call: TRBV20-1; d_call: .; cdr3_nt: TGCAGTGCCCGTGGGGCCATGCGGCCCTACGAGCAGTACTTC; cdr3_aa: CSARGAMRPYEQYF
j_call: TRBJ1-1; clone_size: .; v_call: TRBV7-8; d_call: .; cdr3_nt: TGTGCCAGCACCACGACTTGGGAGGTCTCTGAAGCTTTCTTT; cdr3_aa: CASTTTWEVSEAFF
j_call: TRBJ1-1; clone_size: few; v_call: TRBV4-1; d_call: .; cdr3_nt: TGCGCCAGCAGCCAAGAAATTATGAGGAACACTGAAGCTTTCTTT; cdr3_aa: CASSQEIMRNTEAFF
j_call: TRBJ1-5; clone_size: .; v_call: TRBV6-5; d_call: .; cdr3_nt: TGTGCCAGCAGTTACGGGTTGGGGTCCCAGCCCCAGCATTTT; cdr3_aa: CASSYGLGSQPQHF
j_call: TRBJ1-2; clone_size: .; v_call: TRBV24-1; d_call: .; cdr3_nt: TGTGCCACCAGTGAGGGGCCGAACCGGGTCGTCCCCCGAACACTCTATGGCTACACCTTC; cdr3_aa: CATSEGPNRVVPRTLYGYTF
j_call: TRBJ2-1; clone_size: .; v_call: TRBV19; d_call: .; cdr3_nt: TGTGCCAGTAGTGTCGCTGCCGGCGGGGATGAGCAGTTCTTC; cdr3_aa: CASSVAAGGDEQFF
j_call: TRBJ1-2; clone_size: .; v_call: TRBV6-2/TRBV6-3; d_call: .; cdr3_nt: TGTGCCAGCAGTTACGTCCCAAGGAACGGCTACACCTTC; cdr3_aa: CASSYVPRNGYTF
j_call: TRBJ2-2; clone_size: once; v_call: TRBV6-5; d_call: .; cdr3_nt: TGTGCCAGCAGTCTCCTGGCGGACGCATTGCGGACCGGGGAGCTGTTTTTT; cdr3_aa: CASSLLADALRTGELFF
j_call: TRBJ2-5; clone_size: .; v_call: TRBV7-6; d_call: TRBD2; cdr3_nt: TGTGCCAGCAGCCCTCAACTAGCGGGGGTTGTTAGAGAGACCCAGTACTTC; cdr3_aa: CASSPQLAGVVRETQYF
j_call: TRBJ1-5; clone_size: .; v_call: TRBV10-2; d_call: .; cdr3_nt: TGCGCCAGCAGTTTTGACCGGGGCAGCTTGTTAGGCCAGCATTTT; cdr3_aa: CASSFDRGSLLGQHF
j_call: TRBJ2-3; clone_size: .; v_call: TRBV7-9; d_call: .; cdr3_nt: TGTGCCAGCAGCTTAGGGCCAGGTATCACAGATACGCAGTATTTT; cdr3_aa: CASSLGPGITDTQYF
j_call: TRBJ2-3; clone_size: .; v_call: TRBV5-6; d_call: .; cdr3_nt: TGTGCCAGCAGCTATGACAGAGGCACAGATACGCAGTATTTT; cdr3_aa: CASSYDRGTDTQYF
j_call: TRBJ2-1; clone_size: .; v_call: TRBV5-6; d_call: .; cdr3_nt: TGTGCCAGCAGCTTGGGCAGTCGGGACAAAGCACCGTACAATGAGCAGTTCTTC; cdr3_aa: CASSLGSRDKAPYNEQFF
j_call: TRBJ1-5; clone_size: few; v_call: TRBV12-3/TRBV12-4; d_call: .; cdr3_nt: TGTGCCAGCACCCCCGGGGCGGGCAATCAGCCCCAGCATTTT; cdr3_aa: CASTPGAGNQPQHF
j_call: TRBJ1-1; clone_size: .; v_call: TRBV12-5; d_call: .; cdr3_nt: TGTGCTAGTGGTTCCCTGGTCGGCGCGGCTTTCTTT; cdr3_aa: CASGSLVGAAFF
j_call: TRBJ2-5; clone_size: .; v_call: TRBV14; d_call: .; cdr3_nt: TGTGCCAGCAGCCAAGGTTTGGGGGTAGGAGAGACCCAGTACTTC; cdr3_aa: CASSQGLGVGETQYF
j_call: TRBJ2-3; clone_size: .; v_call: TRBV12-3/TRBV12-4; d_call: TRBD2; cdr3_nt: TGTGCCAGCAGCGGACTAGCGGGGCCGAGGGACACAGATACGCAGTATTTT; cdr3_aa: CASSGLAGPRDTDTQYF
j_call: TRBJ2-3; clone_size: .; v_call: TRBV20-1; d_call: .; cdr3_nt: TGCAGTGCTAGGACCCTTAGGGAAGGGGGGTCAGATACGCAGTATTTT; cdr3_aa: CSARTLREGGSDTQYF
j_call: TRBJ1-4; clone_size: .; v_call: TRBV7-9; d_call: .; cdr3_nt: TGTGCCAGCAGGTCGACAGGTTCCTTCGAAAAACTGTTTTTT; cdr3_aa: CASRSTGSFEKLFF
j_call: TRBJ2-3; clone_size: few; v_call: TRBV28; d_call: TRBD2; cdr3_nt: TGTGCCAGCAGGGCGATTACGGGGGGAAGCACAGATACGCAGTATTTT; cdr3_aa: CASRAITGGSTDTQYF
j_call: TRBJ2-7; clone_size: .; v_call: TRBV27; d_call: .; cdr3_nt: TGTGCCAGCAGTAGGGACGGTTTCAGCAACGAGCAGTACTTC; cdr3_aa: CASSRDGFSNEQYF
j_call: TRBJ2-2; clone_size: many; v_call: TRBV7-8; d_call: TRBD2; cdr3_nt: TGTGCCAGCAGCTTAGGGACGACTAGCGGGCCACGGCGGGAGTCCGGGGAGCTGTTTTTT; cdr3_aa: CASSLGTTSGPRRESGELFF
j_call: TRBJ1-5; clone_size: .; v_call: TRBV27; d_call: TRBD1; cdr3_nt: TGTGCCAGCAGTCCGAGGGACAGGGGGTATCAGCCCCAGCATTTT; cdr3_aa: CASSPRDRGYQPQHF
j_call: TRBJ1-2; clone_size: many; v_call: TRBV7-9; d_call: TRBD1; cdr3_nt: TGTGCCAGCAGCTTAGCGGATGGGACAGGAGCTAACTATGGCTACACCTTC; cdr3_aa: CASSLADGTGANYGYTF
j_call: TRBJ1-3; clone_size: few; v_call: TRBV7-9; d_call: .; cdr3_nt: TGTGCCAGCAGCTTAGATTTTTGGTCTGGAAACACCATATATTTT; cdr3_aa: CASSLDFWSGNTIYF
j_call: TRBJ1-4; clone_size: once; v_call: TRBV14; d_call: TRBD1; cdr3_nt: TGTGCCAGCAGCCACAACGAGGGGGCCAATTGGGAAAAACTGTTTTTT; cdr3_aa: CASSHNEGANWEKLFF
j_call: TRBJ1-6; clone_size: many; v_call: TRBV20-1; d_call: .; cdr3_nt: TGCAGTGCTAGAACGAGACTCCGATTCTATAATTCACCCCTCCACTTT; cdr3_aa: CSARTRLRFYNSPLHF
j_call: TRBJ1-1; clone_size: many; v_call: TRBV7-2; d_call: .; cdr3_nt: TGTGCCAGCAGCTTAGGGTACAGGGAAATGAACACTGAAGCTTTCTTT; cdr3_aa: CASSLGYREMNTEAFF
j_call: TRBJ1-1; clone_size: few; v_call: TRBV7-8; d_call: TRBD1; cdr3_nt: TGTGCCAGCAGCTTGGGAGGACAGGGGGTCCCTGAAGCTTTCTTT; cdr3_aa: CASSLGGQGVPEAFF
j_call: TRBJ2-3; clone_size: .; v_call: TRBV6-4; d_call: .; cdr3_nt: TGTGCCAGCAGTGACCGGTGGGACGGTGACACAGATACGCAGTATTTT; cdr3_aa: CASSDRWDGDTDTQYF
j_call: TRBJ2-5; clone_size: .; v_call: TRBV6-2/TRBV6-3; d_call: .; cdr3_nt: TGTGCCAGCAGTTACCTGGGACCCCTGTGGCAAGAGACCCAGTACTTC; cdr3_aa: CASSYLGPLWQETQYF
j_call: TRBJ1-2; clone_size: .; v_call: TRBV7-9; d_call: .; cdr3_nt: TGTGCCAGCAGCTCTATGGTCCCTGGCTACACCTTC; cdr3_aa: CASSSMVPGYTF
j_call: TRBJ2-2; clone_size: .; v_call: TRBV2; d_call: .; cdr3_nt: TGTGCCATCCCCAGGGAGGGGGGCACCGGGGAGCTGTTTTTT; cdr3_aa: CAIPREGGTGELFF
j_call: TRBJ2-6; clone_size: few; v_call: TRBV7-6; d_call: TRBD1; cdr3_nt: TGTGCCAGCAGCATAAGGACAGGGCTTTATGCCAACGTCCTGACTTTC; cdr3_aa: CASSIRTGLYANVLTF
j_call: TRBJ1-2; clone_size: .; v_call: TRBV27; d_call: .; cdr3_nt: TGTGCCAGCAGTTTCGGGCCTCTTAATGGCTACACCTTC; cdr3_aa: CASSFGPLNGYTF
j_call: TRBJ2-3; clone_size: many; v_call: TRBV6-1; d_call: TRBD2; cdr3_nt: TGTGCCAGCAGTGAAGAGGGACTAGCGGCAGATACGCAGTATTTT; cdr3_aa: CASSEEGLAADTQYF
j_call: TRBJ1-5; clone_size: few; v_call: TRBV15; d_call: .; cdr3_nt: TGTGCCACCAGCCGGGACGCCCCCACTCAGCCCCAGCATTTT; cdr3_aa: CATSRDAPTQPQHF
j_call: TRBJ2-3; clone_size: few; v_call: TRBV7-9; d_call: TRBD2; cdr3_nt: TGTGCCAGCATTAACGGGGGGATGGGCACAGATACGCAGTATTTT; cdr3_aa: CASINGGMGTDTQYF
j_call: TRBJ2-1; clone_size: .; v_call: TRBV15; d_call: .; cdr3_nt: TGTGCCACCAGCAGAGATTTTGGACTAAACAATGAGCAGTTCTTC; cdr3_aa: CATSRDFGLNNEQFF
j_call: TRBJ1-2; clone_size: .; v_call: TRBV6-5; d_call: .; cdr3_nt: TGTGCCAGCAGTTTAGGCGCGGACAGAAACTATGGCTACACCTTC; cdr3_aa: CASSLGADRNYGYTF
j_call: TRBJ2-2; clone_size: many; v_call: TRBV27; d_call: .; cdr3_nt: TGTGCCAGCAGCTTAGGGGCCTCCACCGGGGAGCTGTTTTTT; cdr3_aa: CASSLGASTGELFF
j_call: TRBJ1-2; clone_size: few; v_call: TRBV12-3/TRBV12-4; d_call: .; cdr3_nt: TGTGCCAGCAGTTTGGACAGCCCGTGGTATGGCTACACCTTC; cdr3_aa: CASSLDSPWYGYTF
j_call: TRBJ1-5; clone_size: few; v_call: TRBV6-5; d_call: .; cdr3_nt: TGTGCCAGCAGTTATGTTGGGTCGGATCAGCCCCAGCATTTT; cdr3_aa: CASSYVGSDQPQHF
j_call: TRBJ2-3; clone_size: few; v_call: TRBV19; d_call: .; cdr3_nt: TGTGCCAGTAGTATAGCGGGGAGGGGGACAGATACGCAGTATTTT; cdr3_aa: CASSIAGRGTDTQYF
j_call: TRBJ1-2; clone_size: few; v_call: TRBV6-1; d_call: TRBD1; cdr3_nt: TGTGCCAGCAGAACCGACAGGGCGAGTGGCTACACCTTC; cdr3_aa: CASRTDRASGYTF
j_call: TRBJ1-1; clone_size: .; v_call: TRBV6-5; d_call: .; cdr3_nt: TGTGCCAGCAGTGGGACACCCACTAAAGCTTTCTTT; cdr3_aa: CASSGTPTKAFF
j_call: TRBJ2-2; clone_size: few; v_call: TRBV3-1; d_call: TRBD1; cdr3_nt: TGTGCCAGCAGCCAGTCCCGGGACAGGCACACCGGGGAGCTGTTTTTT; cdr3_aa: CASSQSRDRHTGELFF
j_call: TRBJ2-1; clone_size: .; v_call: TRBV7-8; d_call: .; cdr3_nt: TGTGCCAGCAGCTTAGCGCGGGCGGGGAGCTCCTACAATGAGCAGTTCTTC; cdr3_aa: CASSLARAGSSYNEQFF